Described below is a single TCR beta chain sequence and its context. The sample is drawn from a study of blood T cell repertoires in COVID-19. Study context: Both acute and convalescent COVID-19 samples were obtained from the United States, Italy and Spain. In each case, the material was cDNA or gDNA derived from T cells, B-cell-depleted T cells, or PBMCs.

Methods used by the authors: Reference gene primer amplification in the assay estimated nucleated cell counts. Sequencing was performed with immunoSEQ multiplex PCR; in TCRdb, only in-frame clones are kept and a portion is missing. V and J calls and clone size are those listed in that table; D and trimming were worked out from the DNA. The data contain hundreds of thousands of clones, approximately 88% of them singletons. The V and J ends lost 6 bases and 5 bases, in that order; junction bases with no gene match: 11. CDR1 is SGHVS and CDR2 is FQNEAQ in the germline V gene. This CDR3 contains 16 residues.

The clonotype comes from a woman in her twenties or thirties who had recovered from COVID-19. Input material: peripheral blood. V and J are TRBV7-8 and TRBJ2-1; the match to TRBD2 covers 9 bases. The CDR3 DNA is TGTGCCAGCAGGGAAAAAGCGGGGGGAGTCCACAATGAGCAGTTCTTC. Its protein is CASREKAGGVHNEQFF.